The 23 T cell receptor beta chains in this list originate from one sample, sequenced in a study of cytomegalovirus exposure and HLA in healthy donors. The PCR made use of 60 Vbeta and 13 Jbeta primers. The repertoire was sequenced with immunoSEQ multiplex PCR; TCRdb's copy has only in-frame clones and lacks some. The sample carries some 190,000 clones, around 75% recorded once. Material for sequencing was PBMCs. Source of these receptors: a woman between 50 and 59 years old in good health and CMV-seronegative.

This chain uses TRBV27 with TRBJ2-1, with TRBD2 matching 8 bases. The J segment lost 1 base and the V segment lost 4 bases, leaving 9 bases of the junction unmatched. The CDR3 sequence is 17 residues long. Germline V gene sequence: CDR1 MNHEY, CDR2 SMNVEV (reference sequence). Here the CDR3 DNA reads TGTGCCAGCAGTTCCCCGAACCTAGCGGGTTCCTACAATGAGCAGTTCTTC. Protein product: CASSSPNLAGSYNEQFF.

The rearrangement joins TRBV11-2 to TRBJ1-2; maybe TRBD1 (6 bases). Germline assignment: CDR1 SGHAT and CDR2 FQNNGV. The CDR3 is made up of 13 amino acids. Deletions cut 5 bases from V and 7 bases from J, with 14 bases between. CDR3 loop: CASSRTGTPGYTF. In DNA, the CDR3 is TGTGCCAGCAGCCGGACCGGGACACCTGGCTACACCTTC.

In this sample, this clone turned up once. The gene calls are TRBV18 and TRBJ2-7; 10 bases align to TRBD1. V shed 3 bases, J shed 6 bases, and the junction held 11 bases outside the gene matches. The CDR3 sequence is 16 residues long. The germline V gene encodes CDR1 KGHSH and CDR2 LQKENI. CDR3 sequence: CASSPPAGTGAGEQYF. The CDR3 DNA reads as TGTGCCAGCTCACCTCCCGCAGGGACAGGGGCCGGCGAGCAGTACTTC.

The chain recombines TRBV7-2 with TRBJ1-2; 11 nucleotides match TRBD1. Germline V CDR1 and CDR2: SGHTA, FQGNSA. The CDR3 runs 14 residues. The J segment lost 8 bases and the V segment lost 5 bases, leaving 7 bases of the junction unmatched. For the CDR3, the DNA is TGTGCCAGCAGCCAAATGGGACAGGGGGGGGGCTACACCTTC. Translating it yields CASSQMGQGGGYTF.

This clone was detected once. The V call is TRBV29-1, the J call TRBJ1-2, with 9 bases identical to TRBD1. Looked up from germline, CDR1 is SQVTM and CDR2 is ANQGSEA. V was clipped by 3 bases and J by 0 bases; unmatched bases: 11. The CDR3 runs 17 residues. CDR3 in DNA: TGCAGCGTTGAGTCGAGGGGTAGGGACAGGGCTAACTATGGCTACACCTTC. It specifies CSVESRGRDRANYGYTF.

This chain joins TRBV6-1 and TRBJ1-6; D is ambiguous. The germline V and J ends were trimmed by 5 bases and 9 bases, with 8 bases remaining between them. The CDR3 is 12 residues long. CDR1 is MNHNS, CDR2 SASEGT, per germline. The CDR3, as DNA: TGTGCCAGCAGTTTTCAGTTTTCACCCCTCCACTTT. Amino acids: CASSFQFSPLHF.

The sample holds a few counts of this clone. The identical CDR3 is also encoded by other nucleotide sequences in the sample. The chain couples TRBV5-4 to TRBJ1-1; 9 bases line up with TRBD1. Unmatched junction bases numbered 2, after V lost 4 bases and J lost 1 base. The germline V gene has CDR1 SGHNT and CDR2 YYREEE (reference sequence). CDR3 size: 14 residues. The CDR3 protein is CASSPGQGNTEAFF. The CDR3 DNA follows: TGTGCCAGCAGCCCGGGACAGGGGAACACTGAAGCTTTCTTT.

Comments on this clone: At one boundary the junction diverges from the germline segment, which might be a read error. This rearrangement joins TRBV7-9 to TRBJ2-7, with 11 bases aligning to TRBD1. The CDR3 spans 15 residues. Germline assignment: CDR1 SEHNR and CDR2 FQNEAQ (reference sequence). The CDR3 reads CAGSSGTGGLREQYF. In DNA form, the CDR3 reads TGTGCCGGCAGCTCCGGGACAGGGGGTCTCAGGGAGCAGTACTTC.

This sequence joins TRBV9 and TRBJ2-5, with TRBD1 as a possible D gene (6 bases). The V and J ends lost 4 bases and 2 bases respectively, with 15 bases between them. The CDR3 runs 15 residues. The germline V gene encodes CDR1 SGDLS and CDR2 YYNGEE. CDR3 DNA sequence: TGTGCCAGCAGCCAAGCCTGGGGGCGTCAAGAGACCCAGTACTTC. It is translated as CASSQAWGRQETQYF.

V and J are TRBV4-3 and TRBJ2-7, with 11 bases fitting TRBD1. CDR3 length: 15 residues. Germline CDR1 and CDR2: LGHNA and YSLEER. Trimming took 2 bases from V and 4 from J; bases not matched to a gene: 4. In DNA, the CDR3 is TGCGCCAGCAGCCAAATTGGACAGGGGGCGTACGAGCAGTACTTC. Translation: CASSQIGQGAYEQYF.

The chain joins TRBV28 to TRBJ2-7, with D tentatively TRBD2 (6 bases). This CDR3 contains 15 residues. Trimming cost V 2 bases and J 6 bases, with 17 bases left between them. The V gene's germline CDR1 is MDHEN and CDR2 SYDVKM. The CDR3 region has the DNA TGTGCCAGCAGTTTAACCGGGAGTTGGGGTGGCGAGCAGTACTTC. Translated, it gives CASSLTGSWGGEQYF.

This chain connects TRBV7-9 to TRBJ1-2; the D is unclear. CDR3 length: 13 amino acids. Per germline, CDR1 SEHNR and CDR2 FQNEAQ (reference sequence). V lost 6 bases and J 5 bases, leaving 13 bases between the germline ends. Here the CDR3 DNA reads TGTGCCAGCAGGACGGGGTTTGGGTATGGCTACACCTTC. This gives the protein CASRTGFGYGYTF. The whole variable domain, filled in from reference TRBV7-9 and TRBJ1-2, reads DTGVSQNPRHKITKRGQNVTFRCDPISEHNRLYWYRQTLGQGPEFLTYFQNEAQLEKSRLLSDRFSAERPKGSFSTLEIQRTEQGDSAMYLCASRTGFGYGYTFGSGTRLTVV.

The chain combines TRBV6-5 with TRBJ1-1, with D possibly being TRBD1 (5 bases). CDR3 size: 16 residues. Trimming removed 4 bases from V and 4 bases from J, with 19 bases in between. From germline, CDR1 is MNHEY and CDR2 SVGAGI. The CDR3 loop is CASSSPSRGRTTEAFF. CDR3 DNA sequence: TGTGCCAGCAGTTCCCCCAGCCGGGGGAGGACCACTGAAGCTTTCTTT.

The DNA of the CDR3 is TGTGCCAGCAGCCCCCGGACAGGGTCCCGAAACACCATATATTTT. Residues: CASSPRTGSRNTIYF. The rearrangement links TRBV7-9 to TRBJ1-3; TRBD1 matches 8 bases. There are 15 residues in the CDR3. Germline V gives CDR1 SEHNR, CDR2 FQNEAQ (reference sequence). V shed 5 bases and J 5 bases; nucleotides not matched to a gene: 8.

This chain links TRBV5-1 with TRBJ1-3, with 9 bases identical to TRBD1. Germline V lookup: CDR1 SGHRS, CDR2 YFSETQ. Trimming removed 4 bases from V and 3 bases from J; junction bases left unmatched: 8. CDR3 size: 16 residues. The CDR3 sequence is CASSAGQGGVGNTIYF. DNA of the CDR3: TGCGCCAGCAGCGCGGGACAGGGTGGAGTTGGAAACACCATATATTTT.

The genes are TRBV19 and TRBJ1-2; D gene unclear. Germline V lookup: CDR1 LNHDA, CDR2 SQIVND (reference sequence). Trimming cost V 0 bases and J 8 bases, with 16 bases left between them. CDR3 length: 15 amino acids. For the CDR3, the DNA is TGTGCCAGTAGTATAGATTATCACCGAGTGGAGGGCTACACCTTC. Translating it yields CASSIDYHRVEGYTF.

The V gene is TRBV15, the J gene TRBJ1-5, with 8 bases fitting TRBD1. Trimming cost V 3 bases and J 1 base; bases outside gene matches: 2. The CDR3 runs to 15 residues. From germline, CDR1 is LNHNV and CDR2 YYDKDF (reference sequence). The DNA of the CDR3 is TGTGCCACCAGCAGGGACAGGGCGAGCAATCAGCCCCAGCATTTT. Its protein is CATSRDRASNQPQHF.

This clone was seen a few times. V is TRBV6-5 and J is TRBJ1-2; 9 positions agree with TRBD1. In germline, CDR1 is MNHEY, CDR2 SVGAGI. The CDR3 is made up of 14 amino acids. Losses at the gene ends were 6 bases for V and 8 bases for J; bases not matched to a gene: 10. The DNA for the CDR3 is TGTGCCAGCAGCCCCCCGACAGGGGGTGAAGGCTACACCTTC. It encodes CASSPPTGGEGYTF.

The chain recombines TRBV5-1 with TRBJ2-6; TRBD2 agrees at 7 bases. V gave up 0 bases and J gave up 2 bases; unmatched junction bases: 5. Germline V gene sequence: CDR1 SGHRS, CDR2 YFSETQ. CDR3 length: 17 amino acids. The CDR3 DNA reads TGCGCCAGCAGCTTGGATGGGGGGGGAGCTGGGGCCAACGTCCTGACTTTC. It encodes CASSLDGGGAGANVLTF. Filled out from reference TRBV5-1 and TRBJ2-6, the complete variable domain reads KAGVTQTPRYLIKTRGQQVTLSCSPISGHRSVSWYQQTPGQGLQFLFEYFSETQRNKGNFPGRFSGRQFSNSRSEMNVSTLELGDSALYLCASSLDGGGAGANVLTFGAGSRLTVL.

This chain joins TRBV5-1 and TRBJ2-4, with 9 positions matching TRBD1. J gave up 2 bases and V 4 bases, and 10 bases lay outside the gene matches. Germline V gene lookup returns CDR1 SGHRS and CDR2 YFSETQ. The CDR3 is 17 amino acids. The CDR3 DNA reads TGCGCCAGCAGCGCGGGACAGGGAGGAGTTACCAAAAACATTCAGTACTTC. The encoded protein is CASSAGQGGVTKNIQYF.

V usage is TRBV5-5 and J usage is TRBJ1-1, with TRBD1 matching 8 bases. The CDR3 length is 16 residues. With V trimmed by 0 bases and J by 1 base, 5 bases remained unmatched. Germline V gene lookup returns CDR1 SGHKS and CDR2 YYEKEE (reference sequence). CDR3 in DNA: TGTGCCAGCAGCTTGGACAGGGACAGGAGGAACACTGAAGCTTTCTTT. It codes for CASSLDRDRRNTEAFF.

V usage is TRBV18 and J usage is TRBJ2-7; 15 bases fit TRBD2. Germline V gene sequence: CDR1 KGHSH, CDR2 LQKENI. V was pared by 5 bases and J by 7 bases, with 18 bases of the junction left unmatched. The CDR3 loop spans 19 amino acids. The DNA of the CDR3 is TGTGCCAGCTCAATAGTACCAGGACTAGCGGGAGGGCCTCATAAGGAGCAGTACTTC. It codes for CASSIVPGLAGGPHKEQYF.

The genes are TRBV7-9 and TRBJ1-4, with 8 bases that match TRBD1. Germline-derived CDR1 and CDR2 are SEHNR and FQNEAQ (reference sequence). V lost 2 bases and J lost 8; bases outside the gene matches: 7. The CDR3 extends over 15 amino acids. The CDR3 DNA reads as TGTGCCAGCAGCTTAACACAGGGGGGTAACGAAAAACTGTTTTTT. Amino acids: CASSLTQGGNEKLFF.